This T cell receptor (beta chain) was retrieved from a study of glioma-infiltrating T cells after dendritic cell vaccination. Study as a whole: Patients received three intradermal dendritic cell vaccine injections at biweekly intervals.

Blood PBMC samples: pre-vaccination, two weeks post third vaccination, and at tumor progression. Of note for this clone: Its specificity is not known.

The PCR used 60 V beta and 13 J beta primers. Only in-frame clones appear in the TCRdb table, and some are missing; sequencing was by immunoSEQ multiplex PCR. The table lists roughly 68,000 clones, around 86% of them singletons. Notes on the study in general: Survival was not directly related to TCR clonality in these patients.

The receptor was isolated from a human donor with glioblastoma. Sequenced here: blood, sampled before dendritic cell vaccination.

CDR3 protein: CASSVGLVISTDTQYF. The CDR3 coding sequence is TGTGCCAGCAGCGTAGGTCTAGTTATTAGCACAGATACGCAGTATTTT. This chain uses TRBV9 with TRBJ2-3, with D hard to call. Germline V gene lookup returns CDR1 SGDLS and CDR2 YYNGEE. The ends were cut back, 0 bases at V and 0 bases at J, with 11 bases in the middle. The CDR3 spans 16 residues.